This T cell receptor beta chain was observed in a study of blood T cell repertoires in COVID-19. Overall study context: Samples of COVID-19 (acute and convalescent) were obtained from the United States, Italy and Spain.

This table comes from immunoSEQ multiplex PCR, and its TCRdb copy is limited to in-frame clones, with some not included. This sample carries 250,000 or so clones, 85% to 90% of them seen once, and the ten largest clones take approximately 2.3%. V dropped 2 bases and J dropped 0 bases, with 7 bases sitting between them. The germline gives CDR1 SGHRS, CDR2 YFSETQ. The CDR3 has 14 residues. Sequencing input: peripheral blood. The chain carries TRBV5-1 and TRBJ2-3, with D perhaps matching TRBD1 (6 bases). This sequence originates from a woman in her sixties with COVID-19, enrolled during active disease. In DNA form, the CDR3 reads TGCGCCAGCAGCTTCCAGGGGAGCACAGATACGCAGTATTTT. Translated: CASSFQGSTDTQYF.